These 8 T cell receptor beta chains were sequenced from one sample in a study of blood T cell repertoires in COVID-19. The data were produced by immunoSEQ multiplex PCR, yet TCRdb's version contains in-frame clones alone and is incomplete. This sample has hundreds of thousands of clones, with roughly 89% found just once. The sequencing input was peripheral blood. The source is a man younger than 35 with COVID-19, enrolled during active disease.

This rearrangement joins TRBV29-1 to TRBJ2-7; TRBD2 might be the D (5 bases). The CDR3 is 14 amino acids. CDR1 SQVTM and CDR2 ANQGSEA come from the germline V gene. The germline V and J ends were trimmed by 6 bases and 3 bases, with 18 bases remaining between them. CDR3 in DNA: TGCAGCGTAAGAACTAGGCTAGTCAGCTACGAGCAGTACTTC. Residues: CSVRTRLVSYEQYF.

DNA for the CDR3: TGCGCCAGCAGCCAATCACCGGGGGAGACTGAAGCTTTCTTT. It is translated as CASSQSPGETEAFF. This rearrangement joins TRBV4-1 to TRBJ1-1, with a tentative D call TRBD1 (5 bases). The germline gives CDR1 MGHRA, CDR2 YSYEKL. There are 14 residues in the CDR3. V was clipped by 2 bases and J by 5 bases, with 12 bases between them.

V and J are TRBV4-1 and TRBJ2-3; D call uncertain. CDR3 length: 13 residues. Trimming took off 3 bases at V and 3 bases at J, with 7 bases between the two ends. The germline V gene encodes CDR1 MGHRA and CDR2 YSYEKL. CDR3 bases: TGCGCCAGCAGCCACCCCCGGACAGATACGCAGTATTTT. The encoded protein is CASSHPRTDTQYF.

The CDR3 DNA reads TGTGCCAGTAGTATCTCCTTGGGACTATACAATGAGCAGTTCTTC. Translation gives CASSISLGLYNEQFF. This chain links TRBV19 with TRBJ2-1; 7 bases line up with TRBD2. J gave up 4 bases and V 3 bases, and 6 bases lay outside the gene matches. The CDR3 is 15 residues long. The V gene's germline CDR1 is LNHDA and CDR2 SQIVND (reference sequence).

The V gene is TRBV27, the J gene TRBJ1-4, with D maybe TRBD1 (5 bases). V was clipped by 5 bases and J by 12 bases, with 22 bases between them. The germline V gene encodes CDR1 MNHEY and CDR2 SMNVEV (reference sequence). The CDR3 consists of 15 residues. Here the CDR3 DNA reads TGTGCCAGCAGTCTATGGCGGGGACCTAATTGGGAACTGTTTTTT. Residues: CASSLWRGPNWELFF.

This clone was recorded only once. The chain employs TRBV29-1 and TRBJ2-5; TRBD2 agrees at 8 bases. CDR3 length: 14 amino acids. CDR1 is SQVTM, CDR2 ANQGSEA, per germline. V gave up 4 bases and J gave up 7 bases; unmatched junction bases: 11. The chain's CDR3 is CSVVGLALVGTQYF. CDR3 DNA: TGCAGCGTTGTCGGACTAGCCCTTGTTGGGACCCAGTACTTC.

The J gene is TRBJ2-5, the V gene TRBV10-1; 7 nucleotides match TRBD2. The V gene end was trimmed by 4 bases and the J gene end by 2 bases; junction bases not matched to a gene: 16. Per the germline V gene, CDR1 is WNHNN and CDR2 is SYGVQD (reference sequence). This CDR3 contains 18 residues. This CDR3 reads CASSARIGGRGVQETQYF. The CDR3 DNA reads as TGCGCCAGCAGTGCCCGAATAGGAGGCCGGGGGGTACAAGAGACCCAGTACTTC.

The chain combines TRBV6-5 with TRBJ2-2, with D uncertain. The CDR3 contains 13 residues. Germline CDR1 is MNHEY and CDR2 is SVGAGI. V was trimmed by 5 bases and J by 4 bases, leaving 8 bases between them. CDR3 sequence: CASSIVSTGELFF. CDR3 coding DNA: TGTGCCAGCAGTATTGTATCCACCGGGGAGCTGTTTTTT.